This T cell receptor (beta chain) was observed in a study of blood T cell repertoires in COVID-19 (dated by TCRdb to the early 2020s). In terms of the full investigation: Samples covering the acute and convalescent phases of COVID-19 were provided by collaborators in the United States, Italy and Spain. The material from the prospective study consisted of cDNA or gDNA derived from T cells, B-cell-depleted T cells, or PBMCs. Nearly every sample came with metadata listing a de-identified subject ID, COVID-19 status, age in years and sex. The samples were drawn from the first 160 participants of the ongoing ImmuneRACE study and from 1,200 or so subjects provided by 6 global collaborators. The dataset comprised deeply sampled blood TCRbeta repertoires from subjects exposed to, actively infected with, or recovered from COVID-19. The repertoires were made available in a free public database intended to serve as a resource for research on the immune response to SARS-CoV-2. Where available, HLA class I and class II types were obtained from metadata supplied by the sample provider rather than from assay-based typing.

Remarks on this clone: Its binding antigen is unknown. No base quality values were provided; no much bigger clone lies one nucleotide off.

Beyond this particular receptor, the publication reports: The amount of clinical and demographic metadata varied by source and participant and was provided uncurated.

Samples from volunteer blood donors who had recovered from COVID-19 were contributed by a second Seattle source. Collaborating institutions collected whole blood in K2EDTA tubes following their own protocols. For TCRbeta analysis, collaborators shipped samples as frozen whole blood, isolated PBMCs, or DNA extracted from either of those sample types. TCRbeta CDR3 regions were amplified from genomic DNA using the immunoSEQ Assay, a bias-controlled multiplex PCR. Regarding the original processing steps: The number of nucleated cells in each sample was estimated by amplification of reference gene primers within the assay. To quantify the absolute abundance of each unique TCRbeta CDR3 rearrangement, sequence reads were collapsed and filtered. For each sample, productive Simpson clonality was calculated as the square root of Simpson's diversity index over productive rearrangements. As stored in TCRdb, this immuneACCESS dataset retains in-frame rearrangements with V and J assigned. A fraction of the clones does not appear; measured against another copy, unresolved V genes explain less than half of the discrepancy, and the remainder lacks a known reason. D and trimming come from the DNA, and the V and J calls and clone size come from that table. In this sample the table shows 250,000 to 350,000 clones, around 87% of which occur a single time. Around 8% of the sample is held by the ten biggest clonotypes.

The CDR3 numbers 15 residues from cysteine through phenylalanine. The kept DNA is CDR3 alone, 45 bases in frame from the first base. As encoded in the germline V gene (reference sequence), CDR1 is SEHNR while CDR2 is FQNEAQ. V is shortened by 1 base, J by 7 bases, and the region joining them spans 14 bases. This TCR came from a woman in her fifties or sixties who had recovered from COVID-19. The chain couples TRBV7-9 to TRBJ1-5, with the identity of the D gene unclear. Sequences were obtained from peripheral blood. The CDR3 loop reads CASSLGGFPRQPQHF. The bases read TGTGCCAGCAGCTTAGGAGGATTCCCCCGGCAGCCCCAGCATTTT.